Shown below are 4 T cell receptor beta chains from a single sample sequenced in a study of cytomegalovirus exposure and HLA in healthy donors. The PCR was carried out with 60 Vbeta primers and 13 Jbeta primers. Method: immunoSEQ multiplex PCR; TCRdb's copy keeps in-frame clones and lacks some. The sample records 150,000 to 200,000 clones, approximately 72% being singletons. The sequenced sample consisted of PBMCs. These receptor sequences come from a female donor in good health and CMV-seronegative.

The rearrangement links TRBV7-9 to TRBJ2-7; possibly TRBD2 for D (6 bases). Germline V gene lookup returns CDR1 SEHNR and CDR2 FQNEAQ (reference sequence). Trimming left V 6 bases short and J 7 bases short, with 22 bases between. The CDR3 is 15 residues long. CDR3 protein: CASRGDAGFPLEQYF. The CDR3 bases are TGTGCCAGCAGGGGCGACGCGGGATTTCCCTTGGAGCAGTACTTC.

The chain has TRBV25-1 and TRBJ1-2; D call uncertain. The V end was cut by 4 bases, the J end by 8 bases, with 11 bases between. This CDR3 spans 12 amino acids. CDR1 is MGHDK, CDR2 SYGVNS, per germline. The CDR3 coding sequence is TGTGCCAGCAGTGGAACCGGGTTCGGCTACACCTTC. It translates to CASSGTGFGYTF.

The J gene is TRBJ1-4, the V gene TRBV6-5, with D possibly matching TRBD1 (6 bases). Germline V CDR1 and CDR2: MNHEY, SVGAGI. V was pared by 0 bases and J by 7 bases, with 15 bases between. The CDR3 runs to 16 residues. The CDR3 DNA sequence: TGTGCCAGCAGTTACTCGAGGGGGGGCATGGGTGAAAAACTGTTTTTT. The encoded protein is CASSYSRGGMGEKLFF.

This clone is a singleton in its sample. V and J are TRBV5-4 and TRBJ1-1; TRBD1 matches 10 bases. Per the germline V gene, CDR1 is SGHNT and CDR2 is YYREEE (reference sequence). J lost 5 bases, V lost 0 bases, and 1 base had no gene match. The CDR3 extends over 14 amino acids. The CDR3 is CASSLGQGATEAFF. DNA of the CDR3: TGTGCCAGCAGCTTGGGACAGGGGGCGACTGAAGCTTTCTTT.